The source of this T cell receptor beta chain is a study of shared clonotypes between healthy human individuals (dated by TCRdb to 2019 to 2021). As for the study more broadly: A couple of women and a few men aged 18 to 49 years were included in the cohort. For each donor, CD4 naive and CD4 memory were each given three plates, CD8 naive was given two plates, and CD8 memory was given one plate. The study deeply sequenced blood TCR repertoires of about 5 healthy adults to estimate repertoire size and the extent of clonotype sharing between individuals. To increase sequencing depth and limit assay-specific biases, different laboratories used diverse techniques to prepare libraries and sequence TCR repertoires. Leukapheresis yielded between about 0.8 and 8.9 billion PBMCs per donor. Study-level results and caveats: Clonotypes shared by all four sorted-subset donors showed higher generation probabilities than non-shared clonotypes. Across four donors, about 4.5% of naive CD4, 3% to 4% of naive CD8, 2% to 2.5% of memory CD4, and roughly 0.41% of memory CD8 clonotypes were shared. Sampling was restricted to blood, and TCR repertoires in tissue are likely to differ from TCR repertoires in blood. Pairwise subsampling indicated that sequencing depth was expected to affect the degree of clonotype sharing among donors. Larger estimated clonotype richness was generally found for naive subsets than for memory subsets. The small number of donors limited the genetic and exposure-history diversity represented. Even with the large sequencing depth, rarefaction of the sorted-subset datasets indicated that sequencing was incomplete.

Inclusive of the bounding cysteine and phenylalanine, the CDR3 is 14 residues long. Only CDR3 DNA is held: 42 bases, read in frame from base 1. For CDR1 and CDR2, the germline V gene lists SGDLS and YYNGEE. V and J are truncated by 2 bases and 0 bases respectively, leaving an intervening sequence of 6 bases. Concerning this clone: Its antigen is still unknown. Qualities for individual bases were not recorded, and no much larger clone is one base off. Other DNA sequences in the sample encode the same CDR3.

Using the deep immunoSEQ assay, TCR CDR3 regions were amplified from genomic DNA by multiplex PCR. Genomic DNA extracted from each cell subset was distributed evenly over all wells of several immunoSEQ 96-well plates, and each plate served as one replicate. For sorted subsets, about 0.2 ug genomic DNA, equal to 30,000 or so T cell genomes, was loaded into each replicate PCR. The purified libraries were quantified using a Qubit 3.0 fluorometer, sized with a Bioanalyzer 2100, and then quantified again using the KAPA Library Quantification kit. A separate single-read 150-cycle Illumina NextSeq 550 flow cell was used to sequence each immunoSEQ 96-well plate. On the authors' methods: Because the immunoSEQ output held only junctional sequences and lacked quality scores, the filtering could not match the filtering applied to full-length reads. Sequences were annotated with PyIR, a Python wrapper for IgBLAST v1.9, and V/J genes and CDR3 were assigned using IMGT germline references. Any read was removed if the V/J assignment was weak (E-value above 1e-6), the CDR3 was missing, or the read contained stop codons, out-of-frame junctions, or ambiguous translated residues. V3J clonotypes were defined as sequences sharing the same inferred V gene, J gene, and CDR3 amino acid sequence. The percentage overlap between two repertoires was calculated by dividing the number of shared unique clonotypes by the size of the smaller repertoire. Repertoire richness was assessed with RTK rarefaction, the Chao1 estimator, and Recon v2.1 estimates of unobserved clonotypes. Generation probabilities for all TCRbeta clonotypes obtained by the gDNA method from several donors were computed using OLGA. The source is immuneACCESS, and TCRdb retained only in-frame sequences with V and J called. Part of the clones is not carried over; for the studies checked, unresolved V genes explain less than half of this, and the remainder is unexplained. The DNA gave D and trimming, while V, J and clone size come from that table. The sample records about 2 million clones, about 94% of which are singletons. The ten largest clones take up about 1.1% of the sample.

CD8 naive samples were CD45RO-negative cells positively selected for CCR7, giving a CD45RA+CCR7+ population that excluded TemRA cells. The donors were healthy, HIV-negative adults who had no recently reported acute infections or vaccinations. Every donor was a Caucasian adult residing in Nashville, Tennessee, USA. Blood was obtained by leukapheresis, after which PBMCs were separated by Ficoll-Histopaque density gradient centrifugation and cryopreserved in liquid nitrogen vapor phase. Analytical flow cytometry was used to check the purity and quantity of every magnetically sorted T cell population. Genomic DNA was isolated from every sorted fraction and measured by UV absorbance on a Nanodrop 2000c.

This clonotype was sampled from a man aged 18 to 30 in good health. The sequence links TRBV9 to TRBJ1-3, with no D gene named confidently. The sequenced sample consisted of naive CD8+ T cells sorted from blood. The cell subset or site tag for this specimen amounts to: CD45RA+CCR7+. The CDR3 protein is CASSVGISGNTIYF. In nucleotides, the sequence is TGTGCCAGCAGCGTCGGAATCTCTGGAAACACCATATATTTT.